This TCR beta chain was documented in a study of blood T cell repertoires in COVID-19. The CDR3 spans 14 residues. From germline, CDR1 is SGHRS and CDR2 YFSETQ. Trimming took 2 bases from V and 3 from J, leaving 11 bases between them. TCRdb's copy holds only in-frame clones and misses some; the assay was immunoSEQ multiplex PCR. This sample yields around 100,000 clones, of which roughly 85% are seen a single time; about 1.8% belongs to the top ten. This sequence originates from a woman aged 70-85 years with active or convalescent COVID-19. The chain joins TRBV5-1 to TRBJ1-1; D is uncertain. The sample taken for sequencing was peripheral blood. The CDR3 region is CASSLEGTDTEAFF. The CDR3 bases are TGCGCCAGCAGCTTAGAGGGCACAGACACTGAAGCTTTCTTT.